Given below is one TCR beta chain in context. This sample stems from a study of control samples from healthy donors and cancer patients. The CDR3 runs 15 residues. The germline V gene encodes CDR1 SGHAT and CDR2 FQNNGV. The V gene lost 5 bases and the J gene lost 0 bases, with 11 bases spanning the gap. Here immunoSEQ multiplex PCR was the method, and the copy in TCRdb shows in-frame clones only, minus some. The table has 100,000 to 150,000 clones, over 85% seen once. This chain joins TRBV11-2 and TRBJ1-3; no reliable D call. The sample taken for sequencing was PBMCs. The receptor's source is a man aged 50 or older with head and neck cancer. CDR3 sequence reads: CASSRAAYSGNTIYF. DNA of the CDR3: TGTGCCAGCAGCAGGGCCGCGTACTCTGGAAACACCATATATTTT.